One sample yielded the 30 T cell receptor beta chains listed below, sequenced in a study of CXCR3-negative and CXCR3-positive naive CD8 T cells. Via 5' RACE with UMI labels, TRB cDNA libraries were prepared. Each CDR3 protein gets one entry in TCRdb, which reprocessed the 5' RACE reads and gives no DNA. Its table lists around 88,000 distinct CDR3 sequences. The antigens these receptors bind are not known. Study-level findings and limits: The TRB CDR3s that CXCR3-positive naive cells carried were more hydrophobic than those of CXCR3-negative naive cells.

The sequenced material came from naive CXCR3+ CD8+ T cells from blood. Subset given: CD45RO-CCR7+CD27+CD95- naive CD8+ T cells expressing CXCR3 (TNR3+). The receptors stem from a human donor in good health. Some clones in this sample may be carry-over from other donors' samples.

The chain links TRBV28 to TRBJ2-1; TCRdb names TRBD2, which stays unverified in the absence of DNA. From germline, CDR1 is MDHEN and CDR2 SYDVKM. The CDR3 is 15 amino acids. The CDR3 sequence: CASSFRAGPLDGQFF.

The rearrangement joins TRBV27 to TRBJ2-7. The germline V gene encodes CDR1 MNHEY and CDR2 SMNVEV (reference sequence). There are 14 residues in the CDR3. The CDR3 spells CASSLRSLTSEQYF.

The chain has TRBV12-3 or TRBV12-4 and TRBJ2-7; the D call of TRBD1 rests on TCRdb alone, since no DNA is present to check it. The CDR3 length is 13 residues. CDR3 amino acids: CASHRTGDIGQYF.

The chain has TRBV19 and TRBJ2-1; the D gene TCRdb calls, TRBD2, cannot be checked with no DNA. CDR1 LNHDA and CDR2 SQIVND come from the germline V gene (reference sequence). The CDR3 length is 15 residues. CDR3 region: CASTPAGLADNEQFF.

The V gene is TRBV28, the J gene TRBJ2-2; TCRdb calls TRBD1, which cannot be checked without DNA. Per germline, CDR1 MDHEN and CDR2 SYDVKM. This CDR3 has 14 residues. CDR3 region: CASGSRGNTGELFF.

The chain links TRBV23-1 to TRBJ2-7; TCRdb lists TRBD2, though no DNA is available to test this call. TRBV23-1 belongs to the ORF category, with a function that is uncertain. CDR3 length: 14 amino acids. CDR3: CASSGRRDSYEQYF.

This chain joins TRBV2 and TRBJ2-7; the D call from TCRdb, TRBD1, cannot be confirmed without DNA. The CDR3 is 15 amino acids. The germline V gene encodes CDR1 SNHLY and CDR2 FYNNEI. CDR3 sequence: CASRVTGGAAYEQYF.

CDR3 in amino acids: CSEEGGSPEGTQYF. The chain employs TRBV29-1 and TRBJ2-5; without DNA, the TCRdb call of TRBD2 cannot be checked. Germline-derived CDR1 and CDR2 are SQVTM and ANQGSEA. The CDR3 length is 14 residues. Using reference TRBV29-1 and TRBJ2-5 for the parts outside the CDR3, the full variable domain is SAVISQKPSRDICQRGTSLTIQCQVDSQVTMMFWYRQQPGQSLTLIATANQGSEATYESGFVIDKFPISRPNLTFSTLTVSNMSPEDSSIYLCSEEGGSPEGTQYFGPGTRLLVL.

This rearrangement joins TRBV29-1 to TRBJ2-2. The CDR3 consists of 12 residues. CDR1 and CDR2 from the germline V gene are SQVTM and ANQGSEA. Here the CDR3 reads CSGLTGTGELFF.

This chain uses TRBV29-1 with TRBJ2-7; lacking DNA, the TRBD1 call made by TCRdb goes unchecked. The CDR3 consists of 14 residues. Germline lookup yields CDR1 SQVTM and CDR2 ANQGSEA. CDR3 loop: CSVGGLATSYEQYF.

The chain carries TRBV7-3 and TRBJ2-5; TCRdb calls TRBD1, which cannot be checked without DNA. Germline assignment: CDR1 SGHTA and CDR2 FQGTGA. The CDR3 has 14 amino acids. The CDR3 here is CASSTSGGTETQYF. The variable domain in full, completed from reference TRBV7-3 and TRBJ2-5, reads GAGVSQTPSNKVTEKGKYVELRCDPISGHTALYWYRQSLGQGPEFLIYFQGTGAADDSGLPNDRFFAVRPEGSVSTLKIQRTERGDSAVYLCASSTSGGTETQYFGPGTRLLVL.

The gene calls are TRBV29-1 and TRBJ2-7; TCRdb calls TRBD2, which cannot be checked without DNA. The CDR3 runs 13 residues. Germline-derived CDR1 and CDR2 are SQVTM and ANQGSEA. The CDR3 protein is CSVGTLQHYEQYF.

V is TRBV20-1 and J is TRBJ2-1. The CDR3 loop spans 14 amino acids. Germline CDR1 DFQATT, CDR2 SNEGSKA (reference sequence). CDR3 loop: CSAREGVTLVEQFF.

The CDR3 loop is CSARDLMGTGYIGGYGYTF. V usage is TRBV20-1 and J usage is TRBJ1-2; the D call from TCRdb, TRBD1, cannot be confirmed without DNA. The CDR3 runs 19 residues. CDR1 and CDR2 (germline): DFQATT, SNEGSKA (reference sequence).

The chain links TRBV7-2 to TRBJ2-5. In germline, CDR1 is SGHTA, CDR2 FQGNSA. The CDR3 has 11 amino acids. The CDR3 reads CASSLTETKYF.

CDR3 sequence reads: CAPGLVNEQFF. V usage is TRBV7-9 and J usage is TRBJ2-1; TCRdb gives TRBD2 as the D gene, but with no DNA this cannot be confirmed. CDR1 and CDR2 from the germline V gene are SEHNR and FQNEAQ (reference sequence). The CDR3 runs to 11 residues.

The chain employs TRBV7-9 and TRBJ1-1. Germline V gene lookup returns CDR1 SEHNR and CDR2 FQNEAQ (reference sequence). The CDR3 contains 12 residues. The CDR3 loop is CASSPSGGEAFF.

The rearrangement links TRBV5-6 to TRBJ2-7; TCRdb indicates TRBD2, and absent DNA this call remains unverified. CDR3 length: 14 residues. From germline, CDR1 is SGHDT and CDR2 YYEEEE. CDR3 sequence: CASSPRTTTYEQYF.

V is TRBV19 and J is TRBJ2-7; checking the TCRdb D call of TRBD1 is not possible without DNA. This CDR3 comprises 14 residues. Germline loops: CDR1 LNHDA, CDR2 SQIVND (reference sequence). The CDR3 sequence: CASSSTTGFGEQYF.

The chain joins TRBV6-5 to TRBJ1-1; TCRdb's D call of TRBD1 is untestable without DNA. The length of the CDR3 is 12 residues. CDR1 and CDR2 from the germline V gene are MNHEY and SVGAGI. The CDR3 here is CARGRRGTEAFF.

The genes are TRBV4-3 and TRBJ1-1; TCRdb names TRBD1, which stays unverified in the absence of DNA. The CDR3 extends over 15 amino acids. Germline lookup yields CDR1 LGHNA and CDR2 YSLEER. The chain's CDR3 is CASSHGTGLGTEAFF.

This sequence joins TRBV9 and TRBJ2-1; with no DNA, the TCRdb D assignment of TRBD1 cannot be verified. The germline V gene has CDR1 SGDLS and CDR2 YYNGEE. The CDR3 covers 19 residues. The chain's CDR3 is CASSVVRADRDTLHNEQFF.

The V call is TRBV19, the J call TRBJ2-3; TCRdb picks TRBD1, but there is no DNA to check that call. This CDR3 contains 14 residues. Germline CDR1 and CDR2: LNHDA and SQIVND (reference sequence). The CDR3 here is CASKGGSPTDTQYF.

V usage is TRBV20-1 and J usage is TRBJ2-1. The V gene's germline CDR1 is DFQATT and CDR2 SNEGSKA (reference sequence). The CDR3 is made up of 15 amino acids. Here the CDR3 reads CSARDQSAGYNEQFF.

The rearrangement uses TRBV7-9 and TRBJ1-2; TCRdb indicates TRBD1, and absent DNA this call remains unverified. Germline V gene sequence: CDR1 SEHNR, CDR2 FQNEAQ (reference sequence). This CDR3 is 16 amino acids long. The CDR3 reads CASSRADRGPNYGYTF.

The V gene is TRBV7-3, the J gene TRBJ2-2; TCRdb's D call of TRBD2 is untestable without DNA. The germline V gene has CDR1 SGHTA and CDR2 FQGTGA. This CDR3 is built from 16 residues. CDR3 region: CASSLGLVVDTGELFF.

This chain joins TRBV29-1 and TRBJ2-7. The CDR3 runs 12 residues. Germline V CDR1 and CDR2: SQVTM, ANQGSEA. This CDR3 is CSVDSVSDEQYF.

The CDR3 loop reads CASSSTVSYEQYF. The chain links TRBV7-9 to TRBJ2-7; TCRdb calls TRBD1, which cannot be checked without DNA. This CDR3 region has 13 residues. Germline V gives CDR1 SEHNR, CDR2 FQNEAQ (reference sequence).

This chain links TRBV4-3 with TRBJ2-3; TCRdb reports TRBD2, a call that lacks DNA to check it against. The CDR3 totals 18 residues. Germline V gene lookup returns CDR1 LGHNA and CDR2 YSLEER. The chain's CDR3 is CASSQDAALAGGADTQYF.

The rearrangement links TRBV4-1 to TRBJ1-5. This CDR3 contains 13 residues. CDR1 is MGHRA and CDR2 is YSYEKL in the germline V gene. CDR3 protein: CASSQAYNQPQHF.